Below, 5 T cell receptor beta chains from the same sample are listed, as sequenced in a study of blood T cell repertoires in COVID-19. The data were produced by immunoSEQ multiplex PCR, yet TCRdb's version contains in-frame clones alone and is incomplete. The sample consists of roughly 290,000 clones, about 90% of them appearing once. Sequencing used PBMCs or T cells enriched from blood (not recorded which). The receptors here all came from a woman in her late teens or twenties with acute COVID-19.

About this clone itself: Being one base from a much bigger clone, this may be a read error. The chain uses TRBV5-1 and TRBJ1-1; no definite D call. Trimming stripped 1 base from V and 4 bases from J, with 11 bases between. The CDR3 covers 14 residues. Germline-derived CDR1 and CDR2 are SGHRS and YFSETQ. The CDR3 is CASSLMSGSTEAFF. The CDR3 nucleotides read TGCGCCAGCAGCTTGATGTCGGGGAGCACTGAAGCTTTCTTT.

This CDR3 is CASSTRLDPQFF. As DNA, the CDR3 is TGTGCCAGCAGTACCAGACTTGATCCGCAGTTCTTC. This chain uses TRBV12-3 or TRBV12-4 with TRBJ2-1; no definite D call. Trimming cost V 5 bases and J 12 bases, with 14 bases left between them. CDR3 length equals 12 residues.

The J gene is TRBJ1-5, the V gene TRBV18; unclear D gene. The CDR3 totals 17 residues. The germline gives CDR1 KGHSH, CDR2 LQKENI. V was trimmed by 1 base and J by 0 bases, leaving 13 bases between them. The CDR3 DNA reads as TGTGCCAGCTCACCACTCTCACAGTCCGGTAGCAATCAGCCCCAGCATTTT. Translated: CASSPLSQSGSNQPQHF.

This chain uses TRBV18 with TRBJ2-7, with a possible D match to TRBD1 (6 bases). V lost 2 bases to trimming and J lost 6 bases, with 17 bases between them. This CDR3 is 15 amino acids long. CDR1 is KGHSH, CDR2 LQKENI, per germline. The CDR3 nucleotides are TGTGCCAGCTCACCAACCGGGACACGGCGCTTCGAGCAGTACTTC. It specifies CASSPTGTRRFEQYF.

V and J are TRBV6-5 and TRBJ2-5; 8 positions match TRBD1. The junction had 8 bases not matched to a gene; V was cut back by 6 bases and J by 5 bases. The germline CDR1 and CDR2 sequences are MNHEY and SVGAGI. This CDR3 has 14 amino acids. The CDR3 loop reads CASRTQGARETQYF. CDR3 DNA: TGTGCCAGCAGAACCCAGGGGGCGCGGGAGACCCAGTACTTC.